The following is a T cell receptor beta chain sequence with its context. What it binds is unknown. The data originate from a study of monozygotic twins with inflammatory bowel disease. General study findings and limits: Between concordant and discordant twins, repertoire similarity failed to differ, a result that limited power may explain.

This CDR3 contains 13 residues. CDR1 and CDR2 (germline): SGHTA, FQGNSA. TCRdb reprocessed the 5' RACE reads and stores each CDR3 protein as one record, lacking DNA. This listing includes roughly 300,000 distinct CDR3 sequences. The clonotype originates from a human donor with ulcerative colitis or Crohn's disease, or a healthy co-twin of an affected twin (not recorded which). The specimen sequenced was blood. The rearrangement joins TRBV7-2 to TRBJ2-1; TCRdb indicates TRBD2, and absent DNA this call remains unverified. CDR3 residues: CASSSRASGNQFF.